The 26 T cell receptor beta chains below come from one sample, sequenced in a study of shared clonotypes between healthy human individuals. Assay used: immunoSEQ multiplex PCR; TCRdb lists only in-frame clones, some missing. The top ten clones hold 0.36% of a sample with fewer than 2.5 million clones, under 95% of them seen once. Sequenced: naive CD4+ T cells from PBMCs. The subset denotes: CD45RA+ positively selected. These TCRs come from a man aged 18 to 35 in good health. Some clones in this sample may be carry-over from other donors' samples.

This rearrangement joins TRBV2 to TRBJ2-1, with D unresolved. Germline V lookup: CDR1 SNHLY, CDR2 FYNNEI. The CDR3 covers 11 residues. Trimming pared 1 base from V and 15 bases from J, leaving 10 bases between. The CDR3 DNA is TGTGCCAGCAGTGAAGGGCCGGTACTGTTCTTC. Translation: CASSEGPVLFF.

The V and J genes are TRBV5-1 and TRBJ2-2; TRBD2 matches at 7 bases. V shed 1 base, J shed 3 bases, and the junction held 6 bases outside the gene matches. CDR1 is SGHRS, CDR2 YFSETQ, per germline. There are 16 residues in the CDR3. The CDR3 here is CASSLYAGDDTGELFF. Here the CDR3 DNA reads TGCGCCAGCAGCTTGTACGCGGGGGACGACACCGGGGAGCTGTTTTTT.

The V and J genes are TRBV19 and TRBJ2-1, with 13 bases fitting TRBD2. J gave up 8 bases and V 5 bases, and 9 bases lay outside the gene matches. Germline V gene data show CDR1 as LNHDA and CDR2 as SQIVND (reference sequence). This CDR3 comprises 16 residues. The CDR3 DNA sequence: TGTGCCAGTAGTTTACCGGGACTAGCGGGACTCCATGAGCAGTTCTTC. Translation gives CASSLPGLAGLHEQFF.

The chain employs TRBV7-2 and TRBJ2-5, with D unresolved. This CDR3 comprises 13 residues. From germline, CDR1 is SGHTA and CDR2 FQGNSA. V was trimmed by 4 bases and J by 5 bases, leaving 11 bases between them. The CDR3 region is CASSWALGETQYF. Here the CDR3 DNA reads TGTGCCAGCAGCTGGGCGCTAGGGGAGACCCAGTACTTC.

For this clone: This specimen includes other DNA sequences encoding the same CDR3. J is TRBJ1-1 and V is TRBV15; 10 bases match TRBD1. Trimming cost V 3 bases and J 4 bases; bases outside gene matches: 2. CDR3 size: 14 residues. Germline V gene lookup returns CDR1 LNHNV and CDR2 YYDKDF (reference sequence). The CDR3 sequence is CATSRDRGSTEAFF. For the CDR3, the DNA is TGTGCCACCAGCAGGGACAGGGGGTCCACTGAAGCTTTCTTT.

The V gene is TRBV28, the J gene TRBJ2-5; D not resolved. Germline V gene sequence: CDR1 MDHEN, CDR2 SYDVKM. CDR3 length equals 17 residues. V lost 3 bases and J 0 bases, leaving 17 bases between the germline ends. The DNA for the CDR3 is TGTGCCAGCAGTTTCATCGGCCAGACCACTCACCAAGAGACCCAGTACTTC. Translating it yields CASSFIGQTTHQETQYF.

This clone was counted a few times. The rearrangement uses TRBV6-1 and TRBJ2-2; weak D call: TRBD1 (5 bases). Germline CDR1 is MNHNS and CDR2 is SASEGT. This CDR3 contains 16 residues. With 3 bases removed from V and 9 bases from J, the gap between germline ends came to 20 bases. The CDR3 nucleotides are TGTGCCAGCAGTGATGGTGTCAGGGTGTCCCCATGGGAGCTGTTTTTT. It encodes CASSDGVRVSPWELFF.

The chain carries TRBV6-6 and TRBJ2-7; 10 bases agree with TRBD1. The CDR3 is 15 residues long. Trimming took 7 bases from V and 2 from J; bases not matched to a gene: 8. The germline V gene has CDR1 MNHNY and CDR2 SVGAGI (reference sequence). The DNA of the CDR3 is TGTGCCAGCACCATAGACAGGGGGCGTACCTACGAGCAGTACTTC. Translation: CASTIDRGRTYEQYF.

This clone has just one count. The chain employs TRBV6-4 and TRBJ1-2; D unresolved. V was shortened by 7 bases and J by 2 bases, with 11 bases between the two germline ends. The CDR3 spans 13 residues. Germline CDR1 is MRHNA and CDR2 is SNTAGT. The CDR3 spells CASKHSINYGYTF. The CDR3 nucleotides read TGTGCCAGCAAACACTCCATCAACTATGGCTACACCTTC.

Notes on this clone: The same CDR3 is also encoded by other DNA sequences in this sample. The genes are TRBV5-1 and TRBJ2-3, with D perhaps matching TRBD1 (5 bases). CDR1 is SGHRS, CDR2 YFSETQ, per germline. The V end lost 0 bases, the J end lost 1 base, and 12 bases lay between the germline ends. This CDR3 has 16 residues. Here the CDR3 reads CASSLVGRAGTDTQYF. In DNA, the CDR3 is TGCGCCAGCAGCTTGGTTGGCAGGGCGGGCACAGATACGCAGTATTTT.

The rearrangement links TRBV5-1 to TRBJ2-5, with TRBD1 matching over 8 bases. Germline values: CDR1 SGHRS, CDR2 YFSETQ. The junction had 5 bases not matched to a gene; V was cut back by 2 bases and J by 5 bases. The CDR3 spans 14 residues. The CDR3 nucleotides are TGCGCCAGCAGCTTCAGGGGGCGAGGGGAGACCCAGTACTTC. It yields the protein CASSFRGRGETQYF.

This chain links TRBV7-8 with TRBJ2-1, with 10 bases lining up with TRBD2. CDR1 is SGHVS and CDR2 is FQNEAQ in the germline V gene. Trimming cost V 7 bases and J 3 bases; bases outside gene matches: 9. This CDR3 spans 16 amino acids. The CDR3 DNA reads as TGTGCCAGCACCGAATACAGACTAGCGGGCTACAATGAGCAGTTCTTC. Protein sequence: CASTEYRLAGYNEQFF.

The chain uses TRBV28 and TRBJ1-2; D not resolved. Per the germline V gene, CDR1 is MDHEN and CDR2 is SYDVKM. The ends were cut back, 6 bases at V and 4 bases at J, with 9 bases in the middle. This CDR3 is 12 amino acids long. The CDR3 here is CASSGRSYGYTF. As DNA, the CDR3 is TGTGCCAGCAGCGGGAGAAGCTATGGCTACACCTTC.

CDR3 nucleotide sequence: TGTGCCATCAGTGAGTTTAGGGACAGCGCCTACGAGCAGTACTTC. It yields the protein CAISEFRDSAYEQYF. The gene calls are TRBV10-3 and TRBJ2-7; 7 nucleotides match TRBD1. V lost 1 base and J lost 2; bases outside the gene matches: 5. The CDR3 sequence is 15 residues long. CDR1 is ENHRY and CDR2 is SYGVKD in the germline V gene.

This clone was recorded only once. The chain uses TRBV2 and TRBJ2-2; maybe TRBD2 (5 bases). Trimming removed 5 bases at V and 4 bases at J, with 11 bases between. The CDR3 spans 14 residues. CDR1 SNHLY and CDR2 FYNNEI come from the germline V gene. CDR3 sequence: CASSWEPTTGELFF. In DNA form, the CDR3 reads TGTGCCAGCAGTTGGGAGCCAACCACCGGGGAGCTGTTTTTT. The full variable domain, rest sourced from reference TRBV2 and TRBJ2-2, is EPEVTQTPSHQVTQMGQEVILRCVPISNHLYFYWYRQILGQKVEFLVSFYNNEISEKSEIFDDQFSVERPDGSNFTLKIRSTKLEDSAMYFCASSWEPTTGELFFGEGSRLTVL.

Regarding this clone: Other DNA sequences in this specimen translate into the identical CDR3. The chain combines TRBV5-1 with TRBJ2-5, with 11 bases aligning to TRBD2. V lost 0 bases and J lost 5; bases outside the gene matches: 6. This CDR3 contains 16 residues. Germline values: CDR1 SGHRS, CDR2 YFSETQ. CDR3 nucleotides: TGCGCCAGCAGCTTGGGTTTAGCGGGAGGGCCGGAGACCCAGTACTTC. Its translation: CASSLGLAGGPETQYF.

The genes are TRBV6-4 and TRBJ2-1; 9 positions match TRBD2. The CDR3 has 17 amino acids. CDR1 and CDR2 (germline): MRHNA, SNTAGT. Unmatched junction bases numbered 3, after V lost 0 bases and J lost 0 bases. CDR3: CASSDSYSGSSYNEQFF. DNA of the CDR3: TGTGCCAGCAGTGACTCTTATAGCGGGAGCTCCTACAATGAGCAGTTCTTC.

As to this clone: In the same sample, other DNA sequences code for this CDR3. Here the CDR3 DNA reads TGCGCCAGCAGCCAAGACCGGAACACTGAAGCTTTCTTT. Translation: CASSQDRNTEAFF. The genes are TRBV4-3 and TRBJ1-1; D is undetermined. CDR3 size: 13 residues. In germline, CDR1 is LGHNA, CDR2 YSLEER. The V and J ends lost 0 bases and 1 base respectively, with 3 bases between them.

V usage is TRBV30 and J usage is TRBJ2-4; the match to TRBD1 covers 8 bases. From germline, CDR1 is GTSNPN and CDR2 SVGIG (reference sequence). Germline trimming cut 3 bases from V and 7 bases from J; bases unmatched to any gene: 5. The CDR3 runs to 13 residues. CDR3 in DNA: TGTGCCTGGAGGAGGACAGGGAAGAACATTCAGTACTTC. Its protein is CAWRRTGKNIQYF.

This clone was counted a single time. CDR3 bases: TGCAGTGCCGGAGCGATTGATGAGCAGTTCTTC. Its protein is CSAGAIDEQFF. J is TRBJ2-1 and V is TRBV20-1; no clear D. CDR3 length: 11 amino acids. Trimming removed 6 bases at V and 8 bases at J, with 11 bases between. Per the germline V gene, CDR1 is DFQATT and CDR2 is SNEGSKA (reference sequence).

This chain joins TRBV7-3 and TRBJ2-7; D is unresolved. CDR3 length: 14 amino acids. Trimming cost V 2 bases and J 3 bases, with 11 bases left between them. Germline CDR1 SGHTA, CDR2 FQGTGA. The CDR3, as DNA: TGTGCCAGCAGCTTAGCTAGGGTTGGCTACGAGCAGTACTTC. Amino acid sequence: CASSLARVGYEQYF.

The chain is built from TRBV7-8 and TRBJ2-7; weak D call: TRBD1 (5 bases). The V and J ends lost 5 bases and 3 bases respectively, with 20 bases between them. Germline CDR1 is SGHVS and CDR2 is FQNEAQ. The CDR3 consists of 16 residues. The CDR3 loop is CASSPGRQTLLYEQYF. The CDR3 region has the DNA TGTGCCAGCAGCCCAGGGCGGCAGACTTTACTCTACGAGCAGTACTTC.

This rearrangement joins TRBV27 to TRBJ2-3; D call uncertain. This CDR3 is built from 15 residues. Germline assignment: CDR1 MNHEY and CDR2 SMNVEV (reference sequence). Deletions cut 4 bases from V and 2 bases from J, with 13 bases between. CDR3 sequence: CASSYRSSLTDTQYF. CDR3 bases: TGTGCCAGCAGTTACCGGTCCTCCCTCACAGATACGCAGTATTTT.

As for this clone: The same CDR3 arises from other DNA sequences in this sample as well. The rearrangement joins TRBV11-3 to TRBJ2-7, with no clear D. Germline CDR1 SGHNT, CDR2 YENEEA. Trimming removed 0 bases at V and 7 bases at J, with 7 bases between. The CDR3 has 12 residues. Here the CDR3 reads CASSLDSGEQYF. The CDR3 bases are TGTGCCAGCAGCTTAGATTCGGGTGAGCAGTACTTC.

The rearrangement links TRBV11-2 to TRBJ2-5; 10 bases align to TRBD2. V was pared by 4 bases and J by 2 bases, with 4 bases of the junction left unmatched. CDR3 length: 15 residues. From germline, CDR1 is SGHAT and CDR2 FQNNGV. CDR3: CASSWGTSDQETQYF. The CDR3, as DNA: TGTGCCAGCAGCTGGGGGACTAGCGATCAAGAGACCCAGTACTTC.

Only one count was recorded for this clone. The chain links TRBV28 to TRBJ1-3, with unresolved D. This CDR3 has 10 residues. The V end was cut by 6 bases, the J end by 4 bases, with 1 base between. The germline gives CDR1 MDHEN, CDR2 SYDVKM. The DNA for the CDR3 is TGTGCCAGCAGAGGAAACACCATATATTTT. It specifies CASRGNTIYF.